This TCR beta chain comes out of a study of somatic mutations in cytotoxic T cells in rheumatoid arthritis. Sequencing was performed with immunoSEQ multiplex PCR; in TCRdb, only in-frame clones are kept and a portion is missing. The sample has about 14,000 clones, 90% to 95% seen once. The junction had 7 bases not matched to a gene; V was cut back by 4 bases and J by 6 bases. The CDR3 spans 14 residues. Germline lookup yields CDR1 ENHRY and CDR2 SYGVKD. The chain uses TRBV10-3 and TRBJ2-7, with 9 bases that match TRBD1. The TCR was taken from a man between 65 and 85 years old with rheumatoid arthritis. The sample was CD4+ T cells sorted from blood. CDR3 region: CAISAGQGKLEQYF. CDR3 sequence (DNA): TGTGCCATCAGTGCCGGACAGGGGAAGCTCGAGCAGTACTTC.